The clone carrying this T cell receptor beta chain was recorded once. Described time point: blood 2 weeks post-SBRT. Treatment of the sample: 15 Gy SBRT to primary tumor, nephrectomy 4 weeks later. The CDR3 totals 16 residues. Losses at the gene ends were 10 bases for V and 4 bases for J; bases not matched to a gene: 9. Germline CDR1 SGHTA, CDR2 FQGNSA. Sequenced by immunoSEQ multiplex PCR; TCRdb stores in-frame clones only, minus some. Of about 130,000 clones listed, 65% to 85% are singletons. This entry is derived from a study of radiation and T cells in renal cell carcinoma. The chain joins TRBV7-2 to TRBJ2-3; 15 bases map to TRBD2. This clonotype was sampled from a man aged 45 to 65 with renal cell carcinoma. The sample in question was blood, obtained from a patient whose treatment included radiotherapy and nephrectomy. The CDR3 loop reads CATQLRTSGGADTQYF. CDR3 bases: TGTGCCACCCAGCTTAGGACTAGCGGGGGGGCAGATACGCAGTATTTT.